This TCR beta chain was recovered during a study of control samples from healthy donors and cancer patients (dated by TCRdb to the early 2020s). Libraries were made using the immunoSEQ multiplex PCR assay. TCRdb took this table from immuneACCESS and kept in-frame rearrangements with V and J called. Such tables lack part of the clones; where checked against another copy, unresolved V genes explain under half of the gap, and the rest is unexplained. The sample table lists about 150,000 clones, 88% of them with a count of one. The top ten hold more than 1.5% of the sample. CDR1 LGHDT and CDR2 YNNKEL are derived from the germline V gene (reference sequence). Counted from cysteine to phenylalanine, this CDR3 has 13 amino acids. This entry keeps only the CDR3 DNA: 39 bases, framed from base 1. Trimming removed 3 bases from V and 10 bases from J, leaving 15 bases between the germline ends. With respect to this clone: There is no known antigen for this receptor. No much larger clone is present one base from it, and per-base qualities are unavailable.

The chain couples TRBV3-1 (or the pseudogene TRBV3-2) to TRBJ1-1; no D gene call is confident. The receptor was derived from a man aged 18 to 35 in good health. Sample: blood. The CDR3 reads CASSHGTSEGAFF. Read as DNA, the sequence is TGTGCCAGCAGCCACGGTACTTCCGAGGGAGCTTTCTTT.